This TCR beta chain was retrieved from a study of T cell responses to AZD1222 COVID-19 vaccine. For the study at large: Samples with a second dose at about 4 or about 12 weeks were pooled together.

Produced via immunoSEQ multiplex PCR; TCRdb's table is partial and in-frame only. The repertoire holds 70,000 or so clones, with around nine tenths as singletons. Trimming removed 0 bases from V and 0 bases from J, with 12 bases in between. This CDR3 is built from 16 residues. Germline loops: CDR1 GTSNPN, CDR2 SVGIG (reference sequence). Overall study findings and caveats: Only a handful of AZD1222 recipients tested seropositive at baseline. It was only after the peak T cell response that any repertoires were sampled. Regions 160-218 and 743-854 dominated among vaccine-associated CD4 TCRs spanning spike.

Remarks on this clone: Its antigen remains unidentified.

The source was peripheral blood, collected on day 0 of AZD1222 vaccination. The chain recombines TRBV30 with TRBJ1-3; TRBD1 is a possible D gene (5 bases). The receptor was isolated from an adult in good health. The CDR3 bases are TGTGCCTGGAGTGTACTGAGACAGAGCTCTGGAAACACCATATATTTT. This sequence encodes CAWSVLRQSSGNTIYF.